This T cell receptor (beta chain) is drawn from a study of blood T cell repertoires in COVID-19. This CDR3 has 14 residues. The V and J ends lost 4 bases and 4 bases, in that order; junction bases with no gene match: 5. The germline V gene has CDR1 SGDLS and CDR2 YYNGEE. This clone was observed once. Authors' analysis steps: The authors estimated nucleated cell counts from reference gene primer amplification. The table came from immunoSEQ multiplex PCR; TCRdb's copy has only in-frame clones and leaves some out. The V and J calls and clone size are taken from that table; D and trimming were inferred from the DNA. The sample shows over 100,000 clones, around 88% of them seen only once.

This clonotype originated in a human donor with acute or convalescent COVID-19. The donor label of this sample is uncertain. The V call is TRBV9, the J call TRBJ2-3; the match to TRBD2 covers 8 bases. The sample was peripheral blood. The CDR3 bases are TGTGCCAGCAGCTCGGGGGGGCCCGCAGATACGCAGTATTTT. Translated: CASSSGGPADTQYF.